One and the same sample provided the 2 T cell receptor beta chains below, sequenced in a study of shared clonotypes between healthy human individuals. Data came from immunoSEQ multiplex PCR; TCRdb stores just in-frame clones and leaves some out. The sample lists roughly 2,000,000 clones, 93% seen once, with about 1.6% in the top ten. Cells designated naive CD8 were CD45RO-negative and were positively selected for CCR7, with terminally differentiated effector memory CD45RA+ cells excluded. The source material was naive CD8+ T cells from PBMCs. These receptors were collected from a man aged 18 to 35 in good health. Some clones in this sample may be carry-over from other donors' samples.

The chain uses TRBV14 and TRBJ1-2, with D hard to call. The germline V gene encodes CDR1 SGHDN and CDR2 FVKESK. The CDR3 has 14 amino acids. V was clipped by 0 bases and J by 7 bases, with 12 bases between them. CDR3 sequence (DNA): TGTGCCAGCAGCCAAGAGGAGCTACTACTTGGCTACACCTTC. Translating gives CASSQEELLLGYTF. Filled out from reference TRBV14 and TRBJ1-2, the complete variable domain reads EAGVTQFPSHSVIEKGQTVTLRCDPISGHDNLYWYRRVMGKEIKFLLHFVKESKQDESGMPNNRFLAERTGGTYSTLKVQPAELEDSGVYFCASSQEELLLGYTFGSGTRLTVV.

The chain recombines TRBV10-2 with TRBJ2-1, with 7 bases matching TRBD2. CDR1 and CDR2 (germline): WSHSY, SAAADI. V gave up 5 bases and J gave up 0 bases; unmatched junction bases: 19. The CDR3 sequence is 20 residues long. CDR3 DNA sequence: TGCGCCAGCAGTAGTAAGGGGCTAGCGGTTGGTCAGAGCTCCTACAATGAGCAGTTCTTC. Its protein is CASSSKGLAVGQSSYNEQFF.